The sequence of this TCR beta chain was determined in a study of naive and memory T cell subsets. Study-level findings and limits: No ground truth validated the naive and memory repertoire findings.

About this clonotype itself: Its antigen remains unidentified.

Two oligonucleotides, mixed equimolar, formed the beta constant-region primer covering TRBC1 and TRBC2. MiXCR, applied by TCRdb to the UMI-ligation and nested PCR reads, yields one record per CDR3 protein. The sample has 77,000 or so distinct CDR3 sequences; around 13% are singletons. CMV status came from CD4+ T cell IFNgamma after overnight CMV lysate stimulation of fresh PBMCs. After CD4 positive bead selection, the CD4-negative fraction gave CD8 T cells. The CDR3 is 12 residues long. The V end was cut by 3 bases, the J end by 7 bases, with 10 bases between. CDR1 DFQATT and CDR2 SNEGSKA come from the germline V gene (reference sequence).

The TCR originated in a human donor in good health. The rearrangement links TRBV20-1 to TRBJ1-5; a possible D gene is TRBD1 (5 bases). The material sequenced was central memory CD4+ T cells from blood. CDR3 region: CSARGGGQPQHF. The CDR3 DNA reads as TGCAGTGCTAGGGGGGGGGGACAGCCCCAGCATTTT.